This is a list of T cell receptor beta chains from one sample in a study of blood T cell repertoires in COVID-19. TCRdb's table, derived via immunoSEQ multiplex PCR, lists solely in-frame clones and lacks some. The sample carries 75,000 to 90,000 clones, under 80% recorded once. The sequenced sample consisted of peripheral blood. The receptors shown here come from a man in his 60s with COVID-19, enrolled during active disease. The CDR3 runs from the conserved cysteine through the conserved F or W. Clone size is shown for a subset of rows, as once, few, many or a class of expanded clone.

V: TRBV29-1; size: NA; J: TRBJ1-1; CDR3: CSVPPAGSLNTEAFF
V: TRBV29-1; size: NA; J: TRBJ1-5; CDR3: CSVGTDYSNQPQHF
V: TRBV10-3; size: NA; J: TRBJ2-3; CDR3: CAISETAGFRGGYTDTQYF
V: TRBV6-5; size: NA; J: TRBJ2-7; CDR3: CASSYSTAPYEQYF
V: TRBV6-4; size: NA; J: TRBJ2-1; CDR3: CASSDSSLSSYNEQFF
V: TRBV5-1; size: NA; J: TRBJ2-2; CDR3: CASRYPGLAHSGELFF
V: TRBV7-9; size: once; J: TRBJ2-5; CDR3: CASSPPGGETQYF
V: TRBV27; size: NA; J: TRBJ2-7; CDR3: CASSFISGKTSEQYF
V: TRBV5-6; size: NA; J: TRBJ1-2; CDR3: CASSVPGGSDYGYTF
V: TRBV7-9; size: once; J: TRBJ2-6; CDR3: CASSFPLGGANVLTF
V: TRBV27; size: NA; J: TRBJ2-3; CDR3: CASSLLRTSGRPDTQYF
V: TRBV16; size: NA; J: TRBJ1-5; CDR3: CASSQFRQARQPQHF
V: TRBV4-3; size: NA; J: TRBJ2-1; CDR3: CASSQDGLAGGNEQFF
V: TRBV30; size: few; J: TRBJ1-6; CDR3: CAWRRDSNSPLHF
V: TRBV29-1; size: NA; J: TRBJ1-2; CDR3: CSVGHELRGYTF
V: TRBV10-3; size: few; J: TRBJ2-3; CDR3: CAARGGRGGTDTQYF
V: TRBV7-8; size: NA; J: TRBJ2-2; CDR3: CASSLRETGAIGELFF
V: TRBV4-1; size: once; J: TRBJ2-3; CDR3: CASSQEDHLTSPTQYF
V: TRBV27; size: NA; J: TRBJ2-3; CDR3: CASSQGFGTDTQYF